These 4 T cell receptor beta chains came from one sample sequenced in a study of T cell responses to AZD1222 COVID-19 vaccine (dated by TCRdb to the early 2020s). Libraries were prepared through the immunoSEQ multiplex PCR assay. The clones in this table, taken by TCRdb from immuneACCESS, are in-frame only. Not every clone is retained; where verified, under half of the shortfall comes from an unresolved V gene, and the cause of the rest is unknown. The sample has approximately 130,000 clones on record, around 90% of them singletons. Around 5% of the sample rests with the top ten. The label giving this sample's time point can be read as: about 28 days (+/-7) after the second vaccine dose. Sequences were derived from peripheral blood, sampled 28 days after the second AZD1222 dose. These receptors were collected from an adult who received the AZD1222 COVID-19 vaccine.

The CDR3 loop reads CASSQGAGDSYEQYF. In DNA form, the CDR3 reads TGTGCCAGCAGCCAAGGGGCGGGTGACTCCTACGAGCAGTACTTC. V is TRBV4-2 and J is TRBJ2-7; TRBD2 is a possible D gene (5 bases). The germline gives CDR1 LGHNA, CDR2 YNFKEQ. The ends were cut back, 1 base at V and 0 bases at J, with 10 bases in the middle. CDR3 length equals 15 residues.

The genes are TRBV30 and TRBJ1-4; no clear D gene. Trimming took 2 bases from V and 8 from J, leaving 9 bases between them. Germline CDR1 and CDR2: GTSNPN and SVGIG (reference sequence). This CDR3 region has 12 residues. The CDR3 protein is CAWSQLKEKLFF. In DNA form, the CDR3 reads TGTGCCTGGAGTCAATTAAAGGAAAAACTGTTTTTT.

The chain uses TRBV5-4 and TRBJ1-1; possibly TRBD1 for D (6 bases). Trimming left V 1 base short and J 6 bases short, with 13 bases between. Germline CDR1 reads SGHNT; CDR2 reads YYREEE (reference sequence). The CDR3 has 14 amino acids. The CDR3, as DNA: TGTGCCAGCAGCTTGCCCAAGGGGGGCGCTGAAGCTTTCTTT. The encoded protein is CASSLPKGGAEAFF.

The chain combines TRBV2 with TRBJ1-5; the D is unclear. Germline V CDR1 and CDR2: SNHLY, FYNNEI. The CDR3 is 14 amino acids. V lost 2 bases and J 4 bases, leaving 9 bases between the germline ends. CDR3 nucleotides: TGTGCCAGCAGTGAATCGGTAGGTAATCAGCCCCAGCATTTT. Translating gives CASSESVGNQPQHF.